This T cell receptor (beta chain) stems from a study of cytomegalovirus exposure and HLA in healthy donors. A multiplex PCR was run with 60 Vbeta primers and 13 Jbeta primers. Profiled with immunoSEQ multiplex PCR; TCRdb holds only in-frame clones, not every one. The sample has roughly 33,000 clones; less than 85% are singletons. Study-wide results and caveats: As a later analysis showed, a missense DCLRE1C variant was linked to trimming of TCR beta V- and J-genes.

The sample holds a few counts of this clone. Its target is unknown. V shed 5 bases and J 1 base; nucleotides not matched to a gene: 8. The germline V gene encodes CDR1 GTSNPN and CDR2 SVGIG (reference sequence). The CDR3 sequence is 15 residues long. Source material: PBMCs. The origin of this receptor is a male donor in good health and CMV-seronegative. This chain uses TRBV30 with TRBJ1-3, with 7 positions matching TRBD1. In DNA, the CDR3 is TGTGCCTGGGGGAAGGGGGCGATATCTGGAAACACCATATATTTT. Amino acids: CAWGKGAISGNTIYF.